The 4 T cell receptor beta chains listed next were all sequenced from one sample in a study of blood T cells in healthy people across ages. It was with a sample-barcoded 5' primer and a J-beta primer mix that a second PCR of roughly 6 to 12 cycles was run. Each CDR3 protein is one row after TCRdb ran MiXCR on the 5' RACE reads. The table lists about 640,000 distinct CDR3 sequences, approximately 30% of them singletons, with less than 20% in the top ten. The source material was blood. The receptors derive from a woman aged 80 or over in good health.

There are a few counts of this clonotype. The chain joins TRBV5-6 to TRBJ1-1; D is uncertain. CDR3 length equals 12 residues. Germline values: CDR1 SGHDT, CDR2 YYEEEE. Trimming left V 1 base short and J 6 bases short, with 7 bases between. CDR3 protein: CASSLQTSEAFF. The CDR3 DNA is TGTGCCAGCAGCTTGCAGACCTCTGAAGCTTTCTTT.

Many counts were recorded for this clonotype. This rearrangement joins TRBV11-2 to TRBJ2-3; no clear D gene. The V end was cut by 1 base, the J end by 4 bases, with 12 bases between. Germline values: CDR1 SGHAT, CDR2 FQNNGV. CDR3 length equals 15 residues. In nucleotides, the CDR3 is TGTGCCAGCAGCTTAGTGTCTACCTCCCCAGATACGCAGTATTTT. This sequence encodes CASSLVSTSPDTQYF.

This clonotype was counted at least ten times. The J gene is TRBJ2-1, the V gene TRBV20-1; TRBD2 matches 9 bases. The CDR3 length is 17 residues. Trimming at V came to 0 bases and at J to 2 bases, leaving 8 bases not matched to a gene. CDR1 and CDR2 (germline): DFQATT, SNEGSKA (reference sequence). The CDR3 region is CSARDLSGGPPYNEQFF. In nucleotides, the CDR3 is TGCAGTGCTAGAGATTTAAGCGGGGGGCCACCCTACAATGAGCAGTTCTTC.

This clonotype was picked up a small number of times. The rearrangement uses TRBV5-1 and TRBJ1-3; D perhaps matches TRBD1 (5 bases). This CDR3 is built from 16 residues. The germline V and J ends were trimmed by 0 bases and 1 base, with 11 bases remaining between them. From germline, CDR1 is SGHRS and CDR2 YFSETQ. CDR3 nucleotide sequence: TGCGCCAGCAGCTTGGCCGGCAGGGCGTCTGGAAACACCATATATTTT. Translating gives CASSLAGRASGNTIYF.